This T cell receptor beta chain was observed in a study of cytomegalovirus exposure and HLA in healthy donors. A remark on this clone: Its antigen is unidentified.

The PCR had 60 Vbeta and 13 Jbeta primers. The protocol was immunoSEQ multiplex PCR, while the TCRdb copy is restricted to in-frame clones and leaves out a portion. The sample holds about 160,000 clones; 86% are singletons and the top ten take about 2%. Germline-derived CDR1 and CDR2 are MNHEY and SVGAGI. The CDR3 loop spans 13 amino acids. The V end was cut by 2 bases, the J end by 4 bases, with 9 bases between. Whole-study results and caveats: A link between a missense DCLRE1C variant and TCR beta V- and J-gene trimming emerged from a later analysis. It was reported that the classifier diagnosed cytomegalovirus status with high specificity and sensitivity in both the original and validation cohorts. A later analysis reported that several of the most significant clusters appeared to be linked to common viral pathogens, among them Epstein-Barr virus. HLA alleles showed associations with approximately 15,000 TCR beta sequences in a later analysis, at a 0.05 false discovery rate.

The chain links TRBV6-5 to TRBJ2-7; a possible D gene is TRBD1 (5 bases). This TCR was sampled from a woman younger than 30 in good health and CMV-seronegative. The sequenced material came from PBMCs. CDR3 DNA sequence: TGTGCCAGCAGTTACGGGTCAGGGTACGAGCAGTACTTC. Its translation: CASSYGSGYEQYF.